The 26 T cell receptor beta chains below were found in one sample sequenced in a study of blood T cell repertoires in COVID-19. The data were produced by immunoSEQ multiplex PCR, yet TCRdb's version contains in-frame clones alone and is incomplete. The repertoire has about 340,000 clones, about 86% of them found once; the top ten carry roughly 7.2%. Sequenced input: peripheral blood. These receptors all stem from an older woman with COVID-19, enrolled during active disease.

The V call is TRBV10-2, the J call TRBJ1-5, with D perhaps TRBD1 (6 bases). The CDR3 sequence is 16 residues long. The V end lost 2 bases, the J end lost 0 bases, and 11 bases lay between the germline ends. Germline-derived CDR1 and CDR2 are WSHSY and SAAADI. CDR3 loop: CASSERRGYSNQPQHF. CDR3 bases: TGCGCCAGCAGTGAGCGCAGGGGCTATAGCAATCAGCCCCAGCATTTT.

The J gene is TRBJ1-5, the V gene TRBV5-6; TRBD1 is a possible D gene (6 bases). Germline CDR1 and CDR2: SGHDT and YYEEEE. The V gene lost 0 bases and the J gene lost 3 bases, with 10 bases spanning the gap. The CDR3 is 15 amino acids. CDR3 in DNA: TGTGCCAGCAGCTTGGGATCAGGGGCCAATCAGCCCCAGCATTTT. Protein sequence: CASSLGSGANQPQHF.

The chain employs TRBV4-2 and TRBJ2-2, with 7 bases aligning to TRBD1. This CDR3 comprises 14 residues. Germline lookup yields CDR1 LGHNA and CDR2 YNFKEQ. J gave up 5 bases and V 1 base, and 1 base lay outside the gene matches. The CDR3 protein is CASSQAQGTGELFF. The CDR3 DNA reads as TGTGCCAGCAGCCAAGCACAGGGGACCGGGGAGCTGTTTTTT.

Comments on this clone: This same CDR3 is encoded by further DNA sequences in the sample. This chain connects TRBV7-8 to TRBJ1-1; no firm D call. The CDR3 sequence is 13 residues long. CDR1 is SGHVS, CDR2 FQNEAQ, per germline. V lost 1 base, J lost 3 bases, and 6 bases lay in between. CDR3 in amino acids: CASSLGGDTEAFF. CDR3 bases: TGTGCCAGCAGCTTAGGCGGAGACACTGAAGCTTTCTTT. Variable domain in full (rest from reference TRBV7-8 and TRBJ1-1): GAGVSQSPRYKVAKRGQDVALRCDPISGHVSLFWYQQALGQGPEFLTYFQNEAQLDKSGLPSDRFFAERPEGSVSTLKIQRTQQEDSAVYLCASSLGGDTEAFFGQGTRLTVV.

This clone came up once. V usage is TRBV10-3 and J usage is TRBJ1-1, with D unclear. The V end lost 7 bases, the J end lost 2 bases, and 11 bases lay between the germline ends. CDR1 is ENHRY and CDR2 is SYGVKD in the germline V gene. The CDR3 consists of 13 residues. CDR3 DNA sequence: TGTGCCATCACCTGGGCCGATAACACTGAAGCTTTCTTT. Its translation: CAITWADNTEAFF.

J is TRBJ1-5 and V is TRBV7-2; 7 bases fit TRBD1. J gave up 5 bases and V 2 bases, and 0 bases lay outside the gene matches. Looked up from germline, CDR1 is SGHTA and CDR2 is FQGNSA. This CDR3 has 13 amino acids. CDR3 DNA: TGTGCCAGCAGCTTACAGGGGGATCAGCCCCAGCATTTT. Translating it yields CASSLQGDQPQHF.

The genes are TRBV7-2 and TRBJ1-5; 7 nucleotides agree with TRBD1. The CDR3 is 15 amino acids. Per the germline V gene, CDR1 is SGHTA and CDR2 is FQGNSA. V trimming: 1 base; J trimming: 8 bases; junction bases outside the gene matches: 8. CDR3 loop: CASSLVRGNTEPQHF. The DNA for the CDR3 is TGTGCCAGCAGCTTAGTCAGGGGGAACACGGAGCCCCAGCATTTT.

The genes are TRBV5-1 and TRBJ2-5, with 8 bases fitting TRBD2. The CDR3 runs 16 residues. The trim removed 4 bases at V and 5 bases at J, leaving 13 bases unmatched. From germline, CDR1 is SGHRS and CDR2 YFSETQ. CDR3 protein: CASSPGRGAVGETQYF. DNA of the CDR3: TGCGCCAGCAGCCCCGGGCGGGGGGCCGTGGGGGAGACCCAGTACTTC.

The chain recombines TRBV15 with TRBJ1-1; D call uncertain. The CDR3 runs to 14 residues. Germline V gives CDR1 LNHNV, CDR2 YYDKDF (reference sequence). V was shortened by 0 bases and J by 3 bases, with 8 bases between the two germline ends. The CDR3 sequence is CATSRDLSHTEAFF. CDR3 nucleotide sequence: TGTGCCACCAGCAGAGATCTGAGTCACACTGAAGCTTTCTTT.

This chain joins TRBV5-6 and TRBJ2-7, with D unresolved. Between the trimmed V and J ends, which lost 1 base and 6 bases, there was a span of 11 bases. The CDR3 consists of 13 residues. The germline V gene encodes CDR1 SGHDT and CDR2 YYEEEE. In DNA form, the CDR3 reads TGTGCCAGCAGCTTGAGTCCGGCGGCCGAGCAGTACTTC. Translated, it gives CASSLSPAAEQYF.

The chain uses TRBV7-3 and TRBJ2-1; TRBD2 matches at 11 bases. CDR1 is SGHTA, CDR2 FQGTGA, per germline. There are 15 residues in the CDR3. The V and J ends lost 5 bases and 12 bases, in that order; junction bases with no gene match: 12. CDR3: CASSPGTSGWVGQFF. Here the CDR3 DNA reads TGTGCCAGCAGCCCCGGGACTAGCGGTTGGGTGGGGCAGTTCTTC.

The CDR3 reads CASSIRLADFYNEQFF. CDR3 nucleotides: TGTGCCAGTAGTATTAGGCTAGCGGATTTCTACAATGAGCAGTTCTTC. J is TRBJ2-1 and V is TRBV19; 7 nucleotides line up with TRBD2. The junction had 8 bases not matched to a gene; V was cut back by 3 bases and J by 3 bases. CDR1 is LNHDA, CDR2 SQIVND, per germline (reference sequence). This CDR3 comprises 16 residues.

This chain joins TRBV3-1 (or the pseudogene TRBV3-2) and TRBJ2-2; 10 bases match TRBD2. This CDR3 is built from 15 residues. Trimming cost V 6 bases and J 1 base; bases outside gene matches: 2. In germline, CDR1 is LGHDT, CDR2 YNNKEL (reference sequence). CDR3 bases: TGTGCCAGCAGTCGACTAGCGGGGAACACCGGGGAGCTGTTTTTT. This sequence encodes CASSRLAGNTGELFF.

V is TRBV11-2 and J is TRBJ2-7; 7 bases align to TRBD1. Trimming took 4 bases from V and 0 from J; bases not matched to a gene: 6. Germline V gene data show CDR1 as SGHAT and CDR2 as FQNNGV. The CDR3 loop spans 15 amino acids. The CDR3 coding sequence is TGTGCCAGCAGCTGGGGGACAGCCATCTCCTACGAGCAGTACTTC. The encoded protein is CASSWGTAISYEQYF.

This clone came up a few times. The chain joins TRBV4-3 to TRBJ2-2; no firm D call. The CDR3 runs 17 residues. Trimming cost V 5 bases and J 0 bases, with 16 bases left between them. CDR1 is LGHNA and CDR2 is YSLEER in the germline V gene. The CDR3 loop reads CASSEVPSAPNTGELFF. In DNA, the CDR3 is TGCGCCAGCAGCGAAGTACCCAGCGCCCCGAACACCGGGGAGCTGTTTTTT.

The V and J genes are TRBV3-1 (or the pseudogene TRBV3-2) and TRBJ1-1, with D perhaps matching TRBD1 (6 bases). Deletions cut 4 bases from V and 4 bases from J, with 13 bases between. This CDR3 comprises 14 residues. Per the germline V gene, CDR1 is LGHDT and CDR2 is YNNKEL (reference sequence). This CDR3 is CASSPRGGGTEAFF. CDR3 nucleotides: TGTGCCAGCAGCCCCCGCGGGGGCGGCACTGAAGCTTTCTTT.

This CDR3 reads CASSFTTRSYNEQFF. CDR3 sequence (DNA): TGTGCCAGCAGCTTTACCACTCGCTCCTACAATGAGCAGTTCTTC. The chain links TRBV11-2 to TRBJ2-1; D is unclear. V shed 3 bases and J shed 0 bases, with 9 bases lying between them. This CDR3 is 15 amino acids long. The V gene's germline CDR1 is SGHAT and CDR2 FQNNGV. The whole variable domain, filled in from reference TRBV11-2 and TRBJ2-1, reads EAGVAQSPRYKIIEKRQSVAFWCNPISGHATLYWYQQILGQGPKLLIQFQNNGVVDDSQLPKDRFSAERLKGVDSTLKIQPAKLEDSAVYLCASSFTTRSYNEQFFGPGTRLTVL.

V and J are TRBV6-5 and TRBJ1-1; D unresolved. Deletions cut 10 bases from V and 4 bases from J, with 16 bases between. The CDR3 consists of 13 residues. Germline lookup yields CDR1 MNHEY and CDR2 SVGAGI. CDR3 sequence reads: CATLTRDRTEAFF. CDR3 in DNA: TGTGCCACCTTAACCCGGGATCGCACTGAAGCTTTCTTT.

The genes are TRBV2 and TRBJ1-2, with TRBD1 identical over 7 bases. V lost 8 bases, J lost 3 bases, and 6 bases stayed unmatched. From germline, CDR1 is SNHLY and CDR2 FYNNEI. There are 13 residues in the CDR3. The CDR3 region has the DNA TGTGCCAGCCTTATTGGGACAGACTATGGCTACACCTTC. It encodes CASLIGTDYGYTF.

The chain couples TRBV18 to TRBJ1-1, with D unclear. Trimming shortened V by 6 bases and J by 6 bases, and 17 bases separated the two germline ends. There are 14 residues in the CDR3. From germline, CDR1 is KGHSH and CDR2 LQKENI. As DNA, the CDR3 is TGTGCCAGCTCCAAGGAAGCTTTCAGGCCTGAAGCTTTCTTT. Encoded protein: CASSKEAFRPEAFF.

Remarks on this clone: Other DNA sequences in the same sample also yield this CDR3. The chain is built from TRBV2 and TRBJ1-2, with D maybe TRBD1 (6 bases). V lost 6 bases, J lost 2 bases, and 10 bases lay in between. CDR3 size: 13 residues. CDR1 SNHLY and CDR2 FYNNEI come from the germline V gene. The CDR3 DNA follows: TGTGCCAGCAGCGGACAGACCAACTATGGCTACACCTTC. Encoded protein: CASSGQTNYGYTF.

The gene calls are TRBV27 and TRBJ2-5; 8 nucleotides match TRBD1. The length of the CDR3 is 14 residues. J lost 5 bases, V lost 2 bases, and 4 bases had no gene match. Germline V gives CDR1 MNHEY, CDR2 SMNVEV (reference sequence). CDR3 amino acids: CASSLGDRLETQYF. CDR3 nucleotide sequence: TGTGCCAGCAGTTTAGGGGACAGGTTGGAGACCCAGTACTTC.

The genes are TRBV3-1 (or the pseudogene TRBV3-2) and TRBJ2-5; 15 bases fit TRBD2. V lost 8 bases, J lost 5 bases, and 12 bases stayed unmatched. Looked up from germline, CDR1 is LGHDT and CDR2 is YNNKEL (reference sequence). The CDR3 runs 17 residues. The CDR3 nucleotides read TGTGCCAGCTGGGGACTAGCGGGGGGAGTGATCGAGGAGACCCAGTACTTC. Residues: CASWGLAGGVIEETQYF.

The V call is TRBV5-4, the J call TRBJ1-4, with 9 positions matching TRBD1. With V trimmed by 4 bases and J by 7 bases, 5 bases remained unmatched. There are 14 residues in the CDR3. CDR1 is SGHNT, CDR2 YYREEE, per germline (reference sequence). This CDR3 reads CASSPGQGTEKLFF. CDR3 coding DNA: TGTGCCAGCAGCCCGGGACAGGGCACTGAAAAACTGTTTTTT.

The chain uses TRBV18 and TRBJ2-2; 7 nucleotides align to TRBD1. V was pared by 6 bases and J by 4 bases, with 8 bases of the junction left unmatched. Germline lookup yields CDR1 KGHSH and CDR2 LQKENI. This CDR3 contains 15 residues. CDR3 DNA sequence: TGTGCCAGCTCCGGACAGGAGTCTACCACCGGGGAGCTGTTTTTT. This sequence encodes CASSGQESTTGELFF. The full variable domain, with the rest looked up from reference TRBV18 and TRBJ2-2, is NAGVMQNPRHLVRRRGQEARLRCSPMKGHSHVYWYRQLPEEGLKFMVYLQKENIIDESGMPKERFSAEFPKEGPSILRIQQVVRGDSAAYFCASSGQESTTGELFFGEGSRLTVL.

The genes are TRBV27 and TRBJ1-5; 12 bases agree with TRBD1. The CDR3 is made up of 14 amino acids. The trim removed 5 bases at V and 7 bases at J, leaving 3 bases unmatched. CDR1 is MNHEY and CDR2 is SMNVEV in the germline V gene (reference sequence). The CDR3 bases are TGTGCCAGCAGTCTCGGGACAGGGGGCCAGCCCCAGCATTTT. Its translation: CASSLGTGGQPQHF.